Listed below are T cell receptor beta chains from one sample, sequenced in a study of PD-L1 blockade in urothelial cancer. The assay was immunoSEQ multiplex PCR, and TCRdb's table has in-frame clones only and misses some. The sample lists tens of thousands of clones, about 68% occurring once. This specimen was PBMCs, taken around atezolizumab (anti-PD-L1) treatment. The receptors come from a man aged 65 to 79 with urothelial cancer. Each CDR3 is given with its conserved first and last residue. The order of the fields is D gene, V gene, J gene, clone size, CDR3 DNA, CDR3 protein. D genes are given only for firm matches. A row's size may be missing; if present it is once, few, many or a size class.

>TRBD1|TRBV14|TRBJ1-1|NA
TGTGCCAGCAGCTCCCTACCAGGGGGTCGTAACACTGAAGCTTTCTTT
CASSSLPGGRNTEAFF
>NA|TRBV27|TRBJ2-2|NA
TGTGCCAGCAGGAAAATGGGACACGGAAACACCGGGGAGCTGTTTTTT
CASRKMGHGNTGELFF
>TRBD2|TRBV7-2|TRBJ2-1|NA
TGTGCCAGCAGCCCCCGGGGGCGGGAGGTTGATGAGCAGTTCTTC
CASSPRGREVDEQFF
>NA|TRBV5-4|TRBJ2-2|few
TGTGCCAGCAGCTTGCAGGGAACCGGGGAGCTGTTTTTT
CASSLQGTGELFF
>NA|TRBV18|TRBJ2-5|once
TGTGCCAGCTCGTCGGGGGAGACCCAGTACTTC
CASSSGETQYF
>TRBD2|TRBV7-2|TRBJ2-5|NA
TGTGCCAGCAGCTCATCGACTAGCGAGGAGACCCAGTACTTC
CASSSSTSEETQYF
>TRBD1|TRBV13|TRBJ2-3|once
TGTGCCAGCAGCCCAGGGGCAGGGGGTACAGATACGCAGTATTTT
CASSPGAGGTDTQYF
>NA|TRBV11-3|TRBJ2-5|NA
TGTGCCAGCAACGGGAACTCCTACCAAGAGACCCAGTACTTC
CASNGNSYQETQYF
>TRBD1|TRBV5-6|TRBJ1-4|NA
TGTGCCAGCAGCTTGGGGGGGACAGTTAATGAAAAACTGTTTTTT
CASSLGGTVNEKLFF
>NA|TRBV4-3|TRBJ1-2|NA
TGCGCCAGCAGCCGATCGGCAGGGGATTATGGCTACACCTTC
CASSRSAGDYGYTF
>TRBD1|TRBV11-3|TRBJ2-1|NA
TGTGCCAGCAGCTTAAGGACAGGGGGCCGGGACAATGAGCAGTTCTTC
CASSLRTGGRDNEQFF
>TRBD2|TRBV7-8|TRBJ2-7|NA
TGTGCCAGCAGCCTTAGGACTAGCGGAGCTTTTAGAGGGGAGCAGTACTTC
CASSLRTSGAFRGEQYF
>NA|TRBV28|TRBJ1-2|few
TGTGCCAGCACTCTTCCCTCGTCAGCGGGCTTGGATGGCTACACCTTC
CASTLPSSAGLDGYTF
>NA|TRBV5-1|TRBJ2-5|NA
TGCGCCAGCAGCTTGGATCCGGGGGGCCGGGAGACCCAGTACTTC
CASSLDPGGRETQYF
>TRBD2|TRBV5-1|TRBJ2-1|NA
TGCGCCAGCAGCCCCGGGACTAGCGGATACAATGAGCAGTTCTTC
CASSPGTSGYNEQFF
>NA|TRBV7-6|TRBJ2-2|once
TGTGCCAGCAGCTTAAAATGGAGCACCGGGGAGCTGTTTTTT
CASSLKWSTGELFF
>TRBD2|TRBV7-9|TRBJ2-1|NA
TGTGCCAGCAGCCCCGTTGGGGCGGGGGGTAATGAGCAGTTCTTC
CASSPVGAGGNEQFF
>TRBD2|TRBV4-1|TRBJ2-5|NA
TGCGCCAGCAGCCCTCGAAGGAGCGGGAGAGGAGGAGAGACCCAGTACTTC
CASSPRRSGRGGETQYF
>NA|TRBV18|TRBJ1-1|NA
TGTGCCAGCTCACCCCCGAGAGGGGGAAACACTGAAGCTTTCTTT
CASSPPRGGNTEAFF
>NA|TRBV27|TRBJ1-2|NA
TGTGCCAGCAGTCGAACAGGGAACTATGGCTACACCTTC
CASSRTGNYGYTF
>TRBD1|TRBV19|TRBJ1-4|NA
TGTGCCAGTAGTAGACTAACGGGACAGGGAAATGAAAAACTGTTTTTT
CASSRLTGQGNEKLFF
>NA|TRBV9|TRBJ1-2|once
TGTGCCAGCAGCGAGCCCCCAAGATTC
CASSEPPRF
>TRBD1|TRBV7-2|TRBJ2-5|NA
TGTGCCAGCAGCTGGATACAGGGGAGAGAGACCCAGTACTTC
CASSWIQGRETQYF
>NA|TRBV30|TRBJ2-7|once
TGTGCCTGGAGTGTCTCCTCTGCAACGAGGCCTAAGAACGAGCAGTACTTC
CAWSVSSATRPKNEQYF
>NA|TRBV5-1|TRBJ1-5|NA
TGCGCCAGCAGCTTGGTTCCAAATAGCAATCAGCCCCAGCATTTT
CASSLVPNSNQPQHF
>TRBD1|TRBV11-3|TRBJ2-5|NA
TGTGCCAGCAGCACCACGGGACAGGGCAGAGAGACCCAGTACTTC
CASSTTGQGRETQYF
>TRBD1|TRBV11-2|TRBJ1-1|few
TGTGCCAGCAGCCCTCGGACAGGGCAGACTGAAGCTTTCTTT
CASSPRTGQTEAFF
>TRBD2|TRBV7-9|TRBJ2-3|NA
TGTGCCAGCAGATCCGGACTAGCGGGAGCCGGAGATACGCAGTATTTT
CASRSGLAGAGDTQYF
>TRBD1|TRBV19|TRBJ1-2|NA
TGTGCCAGTAGTACCGGGACAGGGTACGACTATGGCTACACCTTC
CASSTGTGYDYGYTF
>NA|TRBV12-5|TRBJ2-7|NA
TGTGCTAGTGGGAGGACACCTTCCTACGAGCAGTACTTC
CASGRTPSYEQYF